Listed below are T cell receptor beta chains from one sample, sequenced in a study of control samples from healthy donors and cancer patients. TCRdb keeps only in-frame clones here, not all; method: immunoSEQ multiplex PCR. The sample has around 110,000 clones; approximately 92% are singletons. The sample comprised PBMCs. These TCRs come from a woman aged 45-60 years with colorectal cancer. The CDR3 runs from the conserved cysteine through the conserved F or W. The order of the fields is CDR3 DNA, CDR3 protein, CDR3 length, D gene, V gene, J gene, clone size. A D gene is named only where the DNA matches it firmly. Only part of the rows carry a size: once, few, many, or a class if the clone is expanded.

DNA: TGTGCCAGCAGGGGCTACAGGGAAGATACGCAGTATTTT; CDR3: CASRGYREDTQYF; length: 13; D: -; V: TRBV2; J: TRBJ2-3; size: -
DNA: TGTGCCAGCAGTGAGGGGGCTAATGAAAAACTGTTTTTT; CDR3: CASSEGANEKLFF; length: 13; D: -; V: TRBV25-1; J: TRBJ1-4; size: -
DNA: TGTGCCTGGAGTGAGATCAATGAGCAGTTCTTC; CDR3: CAWSEINEQFF; length: 11; D: -; V: TRBV30; J: TRBJ2-1; size: -
DNA: TGCGCCAGCAGCCCCAGGGGGGGACAGGGGGACGGCTACACCTTC; CDR3: CASSPRGGQGDGYTF; length: 15; D: TRBD1; V: TRBV5-1; J: TRBJ1-2; size: once
DNA: TGTGCCAGCAGCTCCTCAAGCCGCGATACGCAGTATTTT; CDR3: CASSSSSRDTQYF; length: 13; D: -; V: TRBV11-3; J: TRBJ2-3; size: -
DNA: TGTGCCAGCAGTACCCCCTCCTCACCGGGACACGAGCAGTACTTC; CDR3: CASSTPSSPGHEQYF; length: 15; D: -; V: TRBV28; J: TRBJ2-7; size: -
DNA: TGTGCCAGCAGTGAAGTAGTGGAAAAACTGTTTTTT; CDR3: CASSEVVEKLFF; length: 12; D: -; V: TRBV6-1; J: TRBJ1-4; size: -
DNA: TGTGCCAGCAGTTACTCCCTCGAGCAGTACTTC; CDR3: CASSYSLEQYF; length: 11; D: -; V: TRBV6-2/TRBV6-3; J: TRBJ2-7; size: -
DNA: TGTGCCAGCACCGCGGAGAACACCGGGGAGCTGTTTTTT; CDR3: CASTAENTGELFF; length: 13; D: -; V: TRBV6-5; J: TRBJ2-2; size: few
DNA: TGTGCCAGCAGCCCGGACAGCTCCTACGAGCAGTACTTC; CDR3: CASSPDSSYEQYF; length: 13; D: -; V: TRBV2; J: TRBJ2-7; size: -
DNA: TGTGCCAGCAGTGTAAGGACAGGTAATGAGCAGTTCTTC; CDR3: CASSVRTGNEQFF; length: 13; D: TRBD1; V: TRBV27; J: TRBJ2-1; size: -
DNA: TGTGCCACCCTATTGGGAAACACAGATACGCAGTATTTT; CDR3: CATLLGNTDTQYF; length: 13; D: -; V: TRBV15; J: TRBJ2-3; size: -
DNA: TGTGCCAGCAGCCAAGGTTTGGAGGGGCTTGGCTACACCTTC; CDR3: CASSQGLEGLGYTF; length: 14; D: -; V: TRBV3-1/TRBV3-2; J: TRBJ1-2; size: -
DNA: TGTGCCAGCAGTGAATCTAGCGGGAGGGAGTACGAGCAGTACTTC; CDR3: CASSESSGREYEQYF; length: 15; D: TRBD2; V: TRBV2; J: TRBJ2-7; size: -
DNA: TGCAGCGTCGTCCACAGGGGGCTCATAGCTTTGGGGAATGAGCAGTTCTTC; CDR3: CSVVHRGLIALGNEQFF; length: 17; D: TRBD1; V: TRBV29-1; J: TRBJ2-1; size: -
DNA: TGCGCCAGCAGCTTGGAAGGGGGCCTCAATCAGCCCCAGCATTTT; CDR3: CASSLEGGLNQPQHF; length: 15; D: TRBD1; V: TRBV5-1; J: TRBJ1-5; size: -
DNA: TGTGCCAGCAGCTTAACCATGGAGACTAGCGGAACCACAGATACGCAGTATTTT; CDR3: CASSLTMETSGTTDTQYF; length: 18; D: TRBD2; V: TRBV7-3; J: TRBJ2-3; size: -
DNA: TGTGCCAGCCGCCCTAGCGGGGGGTCCCAGTACTTC; CDR3: CASRPSGGSQYF; length: 12; D: TRBD2; V: TRBV2; J: TRBJ2-5; size: -
DNA: TGTGCCAGCATCGAGGACCGACTGCATGGCTACACCTTC; CDR3: CASIEDRLHGYTF; length: 13; D: -; V: TRBV6-4; J: TRBJ1-2; size: -
DNA: TGTGCCAGTAGTATCCAGGGGGCGAGCGATCAGCCCCAGCATTTT; CDR3: CASSIQGASDQPQHF; length: 15; D: TRBD1; V: TRBV19; J: TRBJ1-5; size: -
DNA: TGTGCTAGTGGTTTGGGAGGTACTGAGCAGTTCTTC; CDR3: CASGLGGTEQFF; length: 12; D: -; V: TRBV12-5; J: TRBJ2-1; size: -
DNA: TGTGCCAGCAGCCCCTCCTGGGGACCCCTCTACGAGCAGTACTTC; CDR3: CASSPSWGPLYEQYF; length: 15; D: -; V: TRBV14; J: TRBJ2-7; size: -
DNA: TGTGCCAGCGGGCGCGATCGTACGGATACGCAGTATTTT; CDR3: CASGRDRTDTQYF; length: 13; D: -; V: TRBV5-4; J: TRBJ2-3; size: -
DNA: TGTGCCAGCTCACCAACGACGGGACATCAGCCCCAGCATTTT; CDR3: CASSPTTGHQPQHF; length: 14; D: -; V: TRBV18; J: TRBJ1-5; size: -
DNA: TGTGCCAGCTCACCAGGCGGGATTCAGCCCCAGCATTTT; CDR3: CASSPGGIQPQHF; length: 13; D: -; V: TRBV18; J: TRBJ1-5; size: once
DNA: TGCGCCAGTCATGTGGGGCCAACTAATGAAAAACTGTTTTTT; CDR3: CASHVGPTNEKLFF; length: 14; D: -; V: TRBV5-1; J: TRBJ1-4; size: -
DNA: TGTGCCAGCACCGAACCGGGACAGGCATCCTCTGGAAACACCATATATTTT; CDR3: CASTEPGQASSGNTIYF; length: 17; D: TRBD1; V: TRBV2; J: TRBJ1-3; size: -
DNA: TGTGCCAGCAGCCAGACAGGGGTTTCTGTCTATGGCTACACCTTC; CDR3: CASSQTGVSVYGYTF; length: 15; D: TRBD1; V: TRBV5-6; J: TRBJ1-2; size: -
DNA: TGTGCCAGCTCAGGGCAGGTCTACGAGCAGTACTTC; CDR3: CASSGQVYEQYF; length: 12; D: -; V: TRBV18; J: TRBJ2-7; size: -
DNA: TGCAGTGCCCTTCATGGGGAGCAGCAGTACTTC; CDR3: CSALHGEQQYF; length: 11; D: -; V: TRBV20-1; J: TRBJ2-7; size: few
DNA: TGTGCCAGCAGCTTAGGTGGCAGGAGGGCAGATACGCAGTATTTT; CDR3: CASSLGGRRADTQYF; length: 15; D: -; V: TRBV11-2; J: TRBJ2-3; size: -